This T cell receptor (beta chain) was documented in a study of neurological immune-mediated disorders. This clonotype was observed at least ten times. V was shortened by 4 bases and J by 6 bases, with 17 bases between the two germline ends. The CDR3 is 14 residues long. Germline V gene sequence: CDR1 SQVTM, CDR2 ANQGSEA. The authors made cDNA by 5'RACE with 10-nucleotide random UMIs. TCRdb called the 5' RACE reads again in MiXCR, with one record for every CDR3 protein. The repertoire consists of more than 70,000 distinct CDR3 sequences, with over 9% occurring once and the leading ten covering 1.8%. Volunteers from a blood bank in Maryland, USA, made up the healthy controls. The unsorted libraries had their origin in 2 million PBMCs stored at -80 C.

The receptor comes from a middle-aged man in good health. The specimen was PBMCs. This sequence joins TRBV29-1 and TRBJ2-3; D is ambiguous. CDR3 DNA sequence: TGCAGCGTTGTTAGATCAGTTTTAGGGGATACGCAGTATTTT. Translated: CSVVRSVLGDTQYF.